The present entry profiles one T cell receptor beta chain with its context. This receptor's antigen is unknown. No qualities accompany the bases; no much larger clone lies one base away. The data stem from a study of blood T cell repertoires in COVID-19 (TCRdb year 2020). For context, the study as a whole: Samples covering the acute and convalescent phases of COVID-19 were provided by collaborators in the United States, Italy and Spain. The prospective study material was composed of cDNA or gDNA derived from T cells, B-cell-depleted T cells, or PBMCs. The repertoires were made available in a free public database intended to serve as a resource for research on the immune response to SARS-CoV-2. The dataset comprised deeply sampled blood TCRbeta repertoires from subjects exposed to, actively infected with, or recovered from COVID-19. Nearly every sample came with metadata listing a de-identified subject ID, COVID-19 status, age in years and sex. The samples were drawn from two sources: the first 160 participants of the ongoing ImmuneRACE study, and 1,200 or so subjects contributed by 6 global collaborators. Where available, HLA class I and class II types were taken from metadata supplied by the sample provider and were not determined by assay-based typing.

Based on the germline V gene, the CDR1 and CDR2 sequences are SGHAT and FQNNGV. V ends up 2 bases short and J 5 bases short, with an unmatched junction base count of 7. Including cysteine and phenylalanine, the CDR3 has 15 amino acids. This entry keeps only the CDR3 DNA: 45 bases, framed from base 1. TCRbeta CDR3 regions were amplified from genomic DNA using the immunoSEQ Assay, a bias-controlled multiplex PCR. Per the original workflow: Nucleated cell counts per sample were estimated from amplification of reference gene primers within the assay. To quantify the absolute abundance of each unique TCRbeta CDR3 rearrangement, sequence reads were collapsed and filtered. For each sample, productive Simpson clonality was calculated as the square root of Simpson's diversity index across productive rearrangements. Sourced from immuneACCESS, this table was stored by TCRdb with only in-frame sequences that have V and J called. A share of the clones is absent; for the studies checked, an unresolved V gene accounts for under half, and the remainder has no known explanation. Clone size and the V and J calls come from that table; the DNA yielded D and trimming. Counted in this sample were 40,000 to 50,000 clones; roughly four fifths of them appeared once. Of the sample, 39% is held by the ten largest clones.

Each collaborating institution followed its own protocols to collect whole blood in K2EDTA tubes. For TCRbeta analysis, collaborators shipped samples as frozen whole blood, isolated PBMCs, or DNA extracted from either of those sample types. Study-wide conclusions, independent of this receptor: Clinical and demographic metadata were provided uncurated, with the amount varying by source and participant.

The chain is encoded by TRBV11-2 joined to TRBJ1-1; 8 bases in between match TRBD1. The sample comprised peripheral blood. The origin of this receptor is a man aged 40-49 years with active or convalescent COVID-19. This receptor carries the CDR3 CASSLKTGVGTEAFF. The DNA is TGTGCCAGCAGCTTAAAGACAGGGGTAGGAACTGAAGCTTTCTTT.